Sequencing of this T cell receptor (beta chain) was carried out in a study of cytomegalovirus exposure and HLA in healthy donors. Across the whole study: Of several hundred genotyped donors, about 81% clustered with self-reported Caucasian donors.

The germline CDR1 and CDR2 sequences are LNHDA and SQIVND (reference sequence). Trimming at V came to 5 bases and at J to 2 bases, leaving 10 bases not matched to a gene. The CDR3 is 16 amino acids. Study-level points and caveats: The study carried out a later analysis of TCR beta sequences. It associated around 17,000 of them with specific HLA alleles at a false discovery rate of 0.05.

The PCR used 60 Vbeta and 13 Jbeta primers. The protocol was immunoSEQ multiplex PCR, while the TCRdb copy is restricted to in-frame clones and leaves out a portion. The profile covers under 200,000 clones, with around two thirds appearing a single time and about 3.2% taken by the ten largest. As for this clone: The antigen is unknown.

Material for sequencing was PBMCs. V is TRBV19 and J is TRBJ2-7; TRBD1 matches 9 bases. This clonotype originated in a middle-aged man in good health and CMV-seronegative. The CDR3 DNA reads TGTGCCAGTAGTCCCCAAGGGACAGGGTTCCCCTACGAGCAGTACTTC. It is translated as CASSPQGTGFPYEQYF. The full variable domain, rest sourced from reference TRBV19 and TRBJ2-7, is DGGITQSPKYLFRKEGQNVTLSCEQNLNHDAMYWYRQDPGQGLRLIYYSQIVNDFQKGDIAEGYSVSREKKESFPLTVTSAQKNPTAFYLCASSPQGTGFPYEQYFGPGTRLTVT.